These 26 T cell receptor beta chains came from one sample sequenced in a study of cytomegalovirus exposure and HLA in healthy donors. A multiplex PCR was run with 60 Vbeta primers and 13 Jbeta primers. Measured with immunoSEQ multiplex PCR; TCRdb has only the in-frame clones, and not every one. This sample lists around 200,000 clones; its ten largest clones have around 1.1%. Sequencing input: PBMCs. These receptor sequences come from a girl aged 2 to 9 in good health and CMV-seropositive.

Points on this clone: At one of its ends the junction is not consistent with the germline gene, which may arise from a read error. This chain joins TRBV6-5 and TRBJ1-5; D perhaps matches TRBD1 (6 bases). The CDR3 has 14 amino acids. Germline V gene sequence: CDR1 MNHEY, CDR2 SVGAGI. The CDR3 protein is CASSHSGTIQPQHF. The CDR3, as DNA: TGTGCCAGCAGTCACTCCGGGACAATTCAGCCCCAGCATTTT.

The chain has TRBV5-6 and TRBJ1-1; 7 bases fit TRBD1. CDR1 is SGHDT, CDR2 YYEEEE, per germline. V lost 2 bases to trimming and J lost 1 base; unmatched junction nucleotides: 5. The CDR3 loop spans 15 amino acids. The CDR3, as DNA: TGTGCCAGCAGCTTCTTCAGGGACAGGAACACTGAAGCTTTCTTT. Its translation is CASSFFRDRNTEAFF.

The gene calls are TRBV7-2 and TRBJ1-1; D might be TRBD1 (5 bases). This CDR3 is 14 amino acids long. Germline V lookup: CDR1 SGHTA, CDR2 FQGNSA. Deletions cut 2 bases from V and 2 bases from J, with 9 bases between. The CDR3 loop is CASSLQGFNTEAFF. In DNA, the CDR3 is TGTGCCAGCAGCTTACAGGGATTCAACACTGAAGCTTTCTTT.

The chain couples TRBV27 to TRBJ1-5; D not certain. The germline V and J ends were trimmed by 8 bases and 0 bases, with 8 bases remaining between them. Germline CDR1 is MNHEY and CDR2 is SMNVEV (reference sequence). The CDR3 spans 13 residues. CDR3 sequence reads: CASGQVSNQPQHF. CDR3 sequence (DNA): TGTGCCAGCGGTCAGGTTAGCAATCAGCCCCAGCATTTT.

The V and J genes are TRBV5-1 and TRBJ2-5; 12 bases are a match to TRBD1. From germline, CDR1 is SGHRS and CDR2 YFSETQ. V lost 3 bases and J lost 2; bases outside the gene matches: 8. CDR3 length equals 17 residues. CDR3 residues: CASSSFWGQGAQETQYF. The CDR3 DNA sequence: TGCGCCAGCAGCTCCTTCTGGGGACAGGGGGCTCAAGAGACCCAGTACTTC.

The J gene is TRBJ2-3, the V gene TRBV5-1; D call uncertain. This CDR3 has 13 amino acids. The V gene's germline CDR1 is SGHRS and CDR2 YFSETQ. V lost 4 bases, J lost 2 bases, and 8 bases lay in between. The CDR3 sequence is CASSGGSTDTQYF. The CDR3 DNA sequence: TGCGCCAGCAGCGGCGGTTCCACAGATACGCAGTATTTT.

The chain employs TRBV29-1 and TRBJ2-5; 8 nucleotides agree with TRBD1. The J call may be incorrect, as the DNA end agrees better with TRBJ2-7. Germline CDR1 is SQVTM and CDR2 is ANQGSEA. The CDR3 contains 12 residues. CDR3 DNA sequence: TGCAGCGTCCGACAGGGGTCCTACGAGCAGTACTTC. It yields the protein CSVRQGSYEQYF.

The chain carries TRBV20-1 and TRBJ2-7, with 8 nucleotides matching TRBD1. The V gene's germline CDR1 is DFQATT and CDR2 SNEGSKA (reference sequence). CDR3 length: 11 residues. The V segment lost 7 bases and the J segment 6 bases; nucleotides outside the gene matches: 5. CDR3 sequence reads: CSVGQGFEQYF. For the CDR3, the DNA is TGCAGTGTCGGACAGGGCTTCGAGCAGTACTTC.

The chain recombines TRBV10-3 with TRBJ2-1; D is perhaps TRBD2 (5 bases). Germline V lookup: CDR1 ENHRY, CDR2 SYGVKD. V shed 5 bases and J shed 2 bases, with 16 bases lying between them. This CDR3 has 16 residues. The CDR3 spells CAISRIGGTPYNEQFF. The CDR3 coding sequence is TGTGCCATCAGTAGAATCGGAGGAACTCCCTACAATGAGCAGTTCTTC.

The CDR3 loop reads CASSYSRQGQTYEQYF. CDR3 nucleotides: TGTGCCAGCAGTTACTCGAGGCAGGGGCAGACCTACGAGCAGTACTTC. The chain has TRBV6-5 and TRBJ2-7, with a weak D call TRBD1 (6 bases). This CDR3 is 16 amino acids long. CDR1 MNHEY and CDR2 SVGAGI come from the germline V gene. The V and J ends lost 0 bases and 2 bases respectively, with 14 bases between them.

The rearrangement links TRBV4-1 to TRBJ2-7, with D perhaps matching TRBD2 (6 bases). The V end was cut by 1 base, the J end by 3 bases, with 10 bases between. Germline lookup yields CDR1 MGHRA and CDR2 YSYEKL. This CDR3 is 14 amino acids long. CDR3 sequence (DNA): TGCGCCAGCAGCCAAGCCGGGAGTCGCTACGAGCAGTACTTC. It translates to CASSQAGSRYEQYF.

This chain uses TRBV7-9 with TRBJ1-2; 8 nucleotides match TRBD1. Looked up from germline, CDR1 is SEHNR and CDR2 is FQNEAQ (reference sequence). The ends lost 3 bases at V and 2 bases at J; junction bases unmatched: 5. The CDR3 is 15 amino acids. The CDR3, as DNA: TGTGCCAGCAGCTTCGACAGGGGCGGCAACTATGGCTACACCTTC. This encodes CASSFDRGGNYGYTF. Full variable domain (remainder filled in from reference TRBV7-9 and TRBJ1-2): DTGVSQNPRHKITKRGQNVTFRCDPISEHNRLYWYRQTLGQGPEFLTYFQNEAQLEKSRLLSDRFSAERPKGSFSTLEIQRTEQGDSAMYLCASSFDRGGNYGYTFGSGTRLTVV.

The rearrangement joins TRBV19 to TRBJ1-5, with TRBD1 matching over 7 bases. CDR3 size: 15 residues. V shed 3 bases, J shed 2 bases, and the junction held 4 bases outside the gene matches. Germline CDR1 LNHDA, CDR2 SQIVND (reference sequence). CDR3 nucleotide sequence: TGTGCCAGTAGTATTAAAGGGGGCGGCAATCAGCCCCAGCATTTT. Its protein is CASSIKGGGNQPQHF.

The gene calls are TRBV7-9 and TRBJ2-7, with 10 bases lining up with TRBD2. The V segment lost 2 bases and the J segment 7 bases; nucleotides outside the gene matches: 5. This CDR3 comprises 14 residues. The germline CDR1 and CDR2 sequences are SEHNR and FQNEAQ (reference sequence). The CDR3 DNA reads TGTGCCAGCAGCTTACAGCGGGAGGGCACTGAGCAGTACTTC. It is translated as CASSLQREGTEQYF. Using reference TRBV7-9 and TRBJ2-7 for the parts outside the CDR3, the full variable domain is DTGVSQNPRHKITKRGQNVTFRCDPISEHNRLYWYRQTLGQGPEFLTYFQNEAQLEKSRLLSDRFSAERPKGSFSTLEIQRTEQGDSAMYLCASSLQREGTEQYFGPGTRLTVT.

The chain employs TRBV19 and TRBJ1-1, with 10 bases that match TRBD1. Germline V CDR1 and CDR2: LNHDA, SQIVND (reference sequence). V trimming: 5 bases; J trimming: 4 bases; junction bases outside the gene matches: 10. The CDR3 is 16 residues long. The CDR3 spells CASSRSTGGKSTEAFF. CDR3 nucleotides: TGTGCCAGTAGTCGCTCGACAGGGGGCAAAAGCACTGAAGCTTTCTTT. Looking up the rest from reference TRBV19 and TRBJ1-1 gives the full variable domain: DGGITQSPKYLFRKEGQNVTLSCEQNLNHDAMYWYRQDPGQGLRLIYYSQIVNDFQKGDIAEGYSVSREKKESFPLTVTSAQKNPTAFYLCASSRSTGGKSTEAFFGQGTRLTVV.

The chain joins TRBV27 to TRBJ2-3, with 8 bases aligning to TRBD2. Germline CDR1 and CDR2: MNHEY and SMNVEV (reference sequence). With V trimmed by 3 bases and J by 4 bases, 6 bases remained unmatched. This CDR3 contains 15 residues. The CDR3 nucleotides are TGTGCCAGCAGTTTTAATCGGGAGGGCGCAGATACGCAGTATTTT. It translates to CASSFNREGADTQYF.

This chain uses TRBV28 with TRBJ1-1; D gene uncertain. Germline-derived CDR1 and CDR2 are MDHEN and SYDVKM. This CDR3 is built from 13 residues. Trimming removed 5 bases from V and 5 bases from J, with 12 bases in between. CDR3 bases: TGTGCCAGCAGTATAACGACGGAGACTGAAGCTTTCTTT. Translating it yields CASSITTETEAFF.

The CDR3 region is CASSSVLAKNIQYF. For the CDR3, the DNA is TGTGCCAGCAGCTCGGTTTTAGCCAAAAACATTCAGTACTTC. The chain is built from TRBV13 and TRBJ2-4; D not resolved. The germline CDR1 and CDR2 sequences are PRHDT and FYEKMQ (reference sequence). V lost 4 bases to trimming and J lost 0 bases, with 7 bases between them. CDR3 size: 14 residues.

This rearrangement joins TRBV27 to TRBJ2-7; 9 nucleotides align to TRBD1. The ends lost 7 bases at V and 3 bases at J; junction bases unmatched: 10. The CDR3 runs to 15 residues. CDR1 and CDR2 (germline): MNHEY, SMNVEV (reference sequence). CDR3 loop: CASKPRTGEDYEQYF. CDR3 nucleotide sequence: TGTGCCAGCAAGCCGCGGACAGGGGAGGACTACGAGCAGTACTTC.

This chain links TRBV5-1 with TRBJ2-1, with D possibly TRBD2 on 6 matching bases. Looked up from germline, CDR1 is SGHRS and CDR2 is YFSETQ. This CDR3 has 15 residues. V was shortened by 1 base and J by 8 bases, with 16 bases between the two germline ends. CDR3 sequence: CASSLSTGGADEQFF. The CDR3 DNA is TGCGCCAGCAGCTTGTCGACTGGAGGGGCCGATGAGCAGTTCTTC.

The chain has TRBV11-2 and TRBJ1-1; tentative D call: TRBD1 (5 bases). Trimming cost V 4 bases and J 5 bases, with 14 bases left between them. The CDR3 runs to 14 residues. Germline V gives CDR1 SGHAT, CDR2 FQNNGV. The DNA for the CDR3 is TGTGCCAGCAGCTCCACAGGTATTGCGACTGAAGCTTTCTTT. This codes for CASSSTGIATEAFF.

The rearrangement uses TRBV5-6 and TRBJ1-1; 7 bases line up with TRBD1. This CDR3 has 19 residues. The germline V gene encodes CDR1 SGHDT and CDR2 YYEEEE. Trimming at V came to 4 bases and at J to 1 base, leaving 19 bases not matched to a gene. The CDR3 is CASSPPLAGRGRGNTEAFF. The CDR3, as DNA: TGTGCCAGCAGCCCTCCTTTGGCGGGCAGGGGGAGAGGGAACACTGAAGCTTTCTTT. Complete variable domain (other parts from reference TRBV5-6 and TRBJ1-1): DAGVTQSPTHLIKTRGQQVTLRCSPKSGHDTVSWYQQALGQGPQFIFQYYEEEERQRGNFPDRFSGHQFPNYSSELNVNALLLGDSALYLCASSPPLAGRGRGNTEAFFGQGTRLTVV.

The chain couples TRBV5-6 to TRBJ1-6, with TRBD1 matching 7 bases. J gave up 8 bases and V 4 bases, and 12 bases lay outside the gene matches. CDR1 is SGHDT and CDR2 is YYEEEE in the germline V gene. This CDR3 region has 16 residues. For the CDR3, the DNA is TGTGCCAGCAGCCTGTCCGCAGGGGGATATGATTCACCCCTCCACTTT. The encoded protein is CASSLSAGGYDSPLHF.

The chain is built from TRBV28 and TRBJ1-4; 8 bases match TRBD1. The length of the CDR3 is 13 residues. J gave up 7 bases and V 7 bases, and 5 bases lay outside the gene matches. Germline assignment: CDR1 MDHEN and CDR2 SYDVKM. CDR3 amino acids: CASMTGVVEKLFF. Written as DNA, the CDR3 is TGTGCCAGCATGACAGGGGTGGTTGAAAAACTGTTTTTT.

This rearrangement joins TRBV20-1 to TRBJ1-1; D uncertain. The V end lost 5 bases, the J end lost 6 bases, and 10 bases lay between the germline ends. This CDR3 spans 11 amino acids. Germline V lookup: CDR1 DFQATT, CDR2 SNEGSKA (reference sequence). The CDR3 here is CSAGLGAEAFF. In nucleotides, the CDR3 is TGCAGTGCTGGACTTGGCGCTGAAGCTTTCTTT.

This rearrangement joins TRBV5-8 to TRBJ2-1; D gene unclear. Trimming pared 2 bases from V and 2 bases from J, leaving 8 bases between. The CDR3 loop spans 14 amino acids. The germline gives CDR1 SGHTS, CDR2 YDEGEE. The CDR3 DNA follows: TGTGCCAGCAGCTTTAAGCTTCCCTACAATGAGCAGTTCTTC. Its protein is CASSFKLPYNEQFF.